The 15 T cell receptor beta chains given below trace back to one sample, sequenced in a study of CD8+ T cells in alopecia areata. RNA, once extracted, was reverse transcribed into cDNA for use as the sequencing template. TCRdb's copy holds only in-frame clones and misses some; the assay was immunoSEQ multiplex PCR. The sample has just over 150,000 clones; 40% to 60% are singletons. The material was CD8+ T cells sorted from blood, obtained at week 0. The source of these receptors is a human donor with alopecia areata.

This clone was detected only a few times. This sequence joins TRBV13 and TRBJ2-7; 9 nucleotides agree with TRBD1. The V and J ends lost 3 bases and 3 bases, in that order; junction bases with no gene match: 3. This CDR3 has 14 residues. The germline gives CDR1 PRHDT, CDR2 FYEKMQ (reference sequence). CDR3 DNA: TGTGCCAGCAGCTTGGACAGGGGATACTACGAGCAGTACTTC. This gives the protein CASSLDRGYYEQYF.

The rearrangement joins TRBV30 to TRBJ2-1; no clear D gene. Germline CDR1 and CDR2: GTSNPN and SVGIG (reference sequence). This CDR3 has 14 residues. V was cut by 0 bases and J by 6 bases, with 12 bases left in between. The CDR3 DNA follows: TGTGCCTGGAGTGTACGCTCGGGCACCAATGAGCAGTTCTTC. Protein product: CAWSVRSGTNEQFF.

On this clone: Additional DNA sequences in this sample encode the identical CDR3. This chain uses TRBV11-2 with TRBJ1-5; 10 bases are a match to TRBD1. The germline V gene has CDR1 SGHAT and CDR2 FQNNGV. V was clipped by 1 base and J by 4 bases; unmatched bases: 1. The CDR3 covers 15 residues. CDR3 amino acids: CASSLGTGGNQPQHF. In DNA, the CDR3 is TGTGCCAGCAGCTTAGGGACAGGGGGTAATCAGCCCCAGCATTTT. Full variable domain (outside the CDR3, taken from reference TRBV11-2 and TRBJ1-5): EAGVAQSPRYKIIEKRQSVAFWCNPISGHATLYWYQQILGQGPKLLIQFQNNGVVDDSQLPKDRFSAERLKGVDSTLKIQPAKLEDSAVYLCASSLGTGGNQPQHFGDGTRLSIL.

The chain joins TRBV7-3 to TRBJ2-7, with D perhaps matching TRBD1 or TRBD2 (5 bases each). The germline V gene encodes CDR1 SGHTA and CDR2 FQGTGA. The CDR3 covers 13 residues. Trimming removed 5 bases from V and 3 bases from J, with 11 bases in between. The CDR3, as DNA: TGTGCCAGCAGCAACCGGGACGGCTACGAGCAGTACTTC. Amino acids: CASSNRDGYEQYF.

The chain carries TRBV6-1 and TRBJ1-5; D may be TRBD1 (6 bases). The germline V gene encodes CDR1 MNHNS and CDR2 SASEGT. The CDR3 is 16 amino acids. Trimming removed 2 bases from V and 2 bases from J, with 13 bases in between. The CDR3 protein is CASSEWGLEGNQPQHF. The CDR3 nucleotides are TGTGCCAGCAGTGAATGGGGGCTAGAAGGCAATCAGCCCCAGCATTTT.

The chain links TRBV28 to TRBJ2-7; no firm D call. Trimming stripped 3 bases from V and 1 base from J, with 4 bases between. Germline CDR1 MDHEN, CDR2 SYDVKM. The CDR3 is 12 residues long. Here the CDR3 DNA reads TGTGCCAGCAGTTTTGGGTCCTACGAGCAGTACTTC. This sequence encodes CASSFGSYEQYF.

This clone was counted a few times. The J gene is TRBJ1-1, the V gene TRBV15; D remains ambiguous. Trimming cost V 1 base and J 5 bases, with 20 bases left between them. Germline lookup yields CDR1 LNHNV and CDR2 YYDKDF (reference sequence). This CDR3 spans 17 amino acids. CDR3 bases: TGTGCCACCAGCAGAGGGTGGGTGCAAGGAGGGAATACTGAAGCTTTCTTT. This encodes CATSRGWVQGGNTEAFF.

The rearrangement joins TRBV30 to TRBJ1-2; 8 bases fit TRBD1. The CDR3 is 13 amino acids. The J segment lost 5 bases and the V segment lost 2 bases, leaving 4 bases of the junction unmatched. Per the germline V gene, CDR1 is GTSNPN and CDR2 is SVGIG (reference sequence). CDR3: CAWSIGQGYGYTF. DNA of the CDR3: TGTGCCTGGAGTATCGGACAGGGATATGGCTACACCTTC.

CDR3 sequence: CASSHNRNSNQPQHF. The CDR3 DNA sequence: TGTGCCAGCAGTCACAACAGAAATAGCAATCAGCCCCAGCATTTT. V usage is TRBV27 and J usage is TRBJ1-5, with D unresolved. The CDR3 is 15 residues long. Trimming left V 5 bases short and J 0 bases short, with 11 bases between. CDR1 and CDR2 (germline): MNHEY, SMNVEV (reference sequence).

The gene calls are TRBV5-6 and TRBJ2-7; D may be TRBD1 (5 bases). Trimming cost V 0 bases and J 4 bases, with 8 bases left between them. Germline loops: CDR1 SGHDT, CDR2 YYEEEE. This CDR3 is 13 amino acids long. DNA for the CDR3: TGTGCCAGCAGCTTGGGGGGCCGATACGAGCAGTACTTC. Amino acid sequence: CASSLGGRYEQYF. Looking up the rest from reference TRBV5-6 and TRBJ2-7 gives the full variable domain: DAGVTQSPTHLIKTRGQQVTLRCSPKSGHDTVSWYQQALGQGPQFIFQYYEEEERQRGNFPDRFSGHQFPNYSSELNVNALLLGDSALYLCASSLGGRYEQYFGPGTRLTVT.

V and J are TRBV30 and TRBJ1-1; D is unclear. V was pared by 1 base and J by 5 bases, with 11 bases between. This CDR3 is built from 13 residues. Germline V lookup: CDR1 GTSNPN, CDR2 SVGIG (reference sequence). The CDR3: CAWSEWARTEAFF. CDR3 in DNA: TGTGCCTGGAGTGAGTGGGCACGGACTGAAGCTTTCTTT. Filled out from reference TRBV30 and TRBJ1-1, the complete variable domain reads SQTIHQWPATLVQPVGSPLSLECTVEGTSNPNLYWYRQAAGRGLQLLFYSVGIGQISSEVPQNLSASRPQDRQFILSSKKLLLSDSGFYLCAWSEWARTEAFFGQGTRLTVV.

The genes are TRBV6-5 and TRBJ1-4, with D unresolved. Germline lookup yields CDR1 MNHEY and CDR2 SVGAGI. CDR3 length equals 13 residues. Trimming left V 5 bases short and J 3 bases short, with 7 bases between. The CDR3 DNA reads as TGTGCCAGCAGTCCCGGACCTAATGAAAAACTGTTTTTT. Translated, it gives CASSPGPNEKLFF.

The chain has TRBV15 and TRBJ2-5; D unresolved. The tail of the sequence fits TRBJ2-7 better, so the J call may be wrong. Germline V gene data show CDR1 as LNHNV and CDR2 as YYDKDF (reference sequence). The CDR3 runs to 13 residues. DNA of the CDR3: TGTGCCACCAGCACGCAGGTGTCCTACGAGCAGTACTTC. Translation gives CATSTQVSYEQYF.

V is TRBV2 and J is TRBJ2-7; TRBD2 might be the D (6 bases). The CDR3 is 15 residues long. The germline V gene has CDR1 SNHLY and CDR2 FYNNEI. Trimming pared 2 bases from V and 3 bases from J, leaving 14 bases between. The CDR3 region is CASSEWGEGGYEQYF. Written as DNA, the CDR3 is TGTGCCAGCAGTGAATGGGGGGAAGGTGGCTACGAGCAGTACTTC.

This clone was detected a few times. The chain recombines TRBV9 with TRBJ2-2; a weak D match, TRBD2 (6 bases). Per germline, CDR1 SGDLS and CDR2 YYNGEE. Trimming removed 3 bases from V and 2 bases from J, with 17 bases in between. This CDR3 region has 17 residues. The chain's CDR3 is CASSAWGVPVNTGELFF. The CDR3 DNA reads as TGTGCCAGCAGCGCCTGGGGGGTTCCCGTAAACACCGGGGAGCTGTTTTTT.